The source of this TCR beta chain is a study of OX40 agonist ivuxolimab in advanced cancers. Method: immunoSEQ multiplex PCR; TCRdb's copy keeps in-frame clones and lacks some. The data contain almost 80,000 clones, 87% of them seen just once; the ten biggest clones take up 0.24%. As for this clone: What it binds is unknown.

Study-wide results and limits: Near-lowest levels of clonal expansion characterized partial responders at 0.1-3.0 mg/kg.

Germline CDR1 reads SNHLY; CDR2 reads FYNNEI. V lost 5 bases to trimming and J lost 6 bases, with 20 bases between them. The CDR3 contains 15 residues. The specimen was CD4+ or CD8+ T cells sorted from blood, collected in a trial of the OX40 agonist ivuxolimab. The clonotype comes from an adult with an advanced solid tumor such as melanoma, head and neck, liver or kidney cancer. This chain connects TRBV2 to TRBJ2-7, with a weak D call TRBD1 (5 bases). The CDR3: CASSQTWGSQGEQYF. The CDR3 DNA follows: TGTGCCAGCAGTCAAACTTGGGGATCCCAGGGCGAGCAGTACTTC.